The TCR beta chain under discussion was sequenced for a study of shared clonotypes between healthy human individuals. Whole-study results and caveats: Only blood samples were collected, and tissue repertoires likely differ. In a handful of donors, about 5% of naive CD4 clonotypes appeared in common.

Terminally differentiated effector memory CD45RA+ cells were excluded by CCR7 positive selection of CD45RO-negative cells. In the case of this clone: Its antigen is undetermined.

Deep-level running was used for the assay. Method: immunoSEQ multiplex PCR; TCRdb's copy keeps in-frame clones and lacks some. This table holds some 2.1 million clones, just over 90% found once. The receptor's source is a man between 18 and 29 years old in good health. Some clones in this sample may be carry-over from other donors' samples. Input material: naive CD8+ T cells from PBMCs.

In nucleotides, the CDR3 is TGTGCCAGCAGTGATAGGGGGAATGGGGGTGAGCAGTTCTTC. Encoded protein: CASSDRGNGGEQFF. V gene TRBV2 combines with J gene TRBJ2-1; D is possibly TRBD1 (6 bases). Germline V gene data show CDR1 as SNHLY and CDR2 as FYNNEI. Trimming pared 3 bases from V and 9 bases from J, leaving 15 bases between. This CDR3 contains 14 residues.